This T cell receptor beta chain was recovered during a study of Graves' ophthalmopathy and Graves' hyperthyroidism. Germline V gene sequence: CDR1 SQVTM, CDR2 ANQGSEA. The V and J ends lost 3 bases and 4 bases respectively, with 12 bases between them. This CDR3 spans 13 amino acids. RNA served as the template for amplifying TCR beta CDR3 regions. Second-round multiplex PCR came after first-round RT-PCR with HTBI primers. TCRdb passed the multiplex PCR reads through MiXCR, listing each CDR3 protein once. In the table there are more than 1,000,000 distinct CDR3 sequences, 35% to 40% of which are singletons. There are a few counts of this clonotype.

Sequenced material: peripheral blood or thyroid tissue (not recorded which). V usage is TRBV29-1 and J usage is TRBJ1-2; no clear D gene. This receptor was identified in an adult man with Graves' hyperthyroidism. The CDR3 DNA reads TGCAGCGTTGATACACAGACTGCCTATGGCTACACCTTC. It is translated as CSVDTQTAYGYTF.